Below, 29 T cell receptor beta chains from the same sample are listed, as sequenced in a study of T cells after yellow fever vaccination. TCRdb reprocessed the 5' RACE reads via MiXCR and lists one record per CDR3 protein. This table has about 500,000 distinct CDR3 sequences, less than 20% appearing once. This sample comprised PBMCs, obtained about 5 days after the first yellow fever vaccination. The receptor set was obtained from a man aged 18 to 30 who received the YFV17D yellow fever vaccine.

This clonotype came up a few times. This rearrangement joins TRBV5-1 to TRBJ2-7; the match to TRBD2 covers 11 bases. Germline V gene data show CDR1 as SGHRS and CDR2 as YFSETQ. The CDR3 sequence is 15 residues long. V trimming: 5 bases; J trimming: 2 bases; junction bases outside the gene matches: 6. CDR3 sequence: CASRLTSGETYEQYV. CDR3 coding DNA: TGCGCCAGCAGGTTGACTAGCGGGGAAACCTACGAGCAGTACGTC.

This chain connects TRBV12-3 or TRBV12-4 to TRBJ1-3; D is possibly TRBD1 (5 bases). This CDR3 spans 13 amino acids. V was clipped by 11 bases and J by 0 bases, with 11 bases between them. The DNA for the CDR3 is TGTGCCTCAAGACAGTTCTCTGGAAACACCATATATTTT. It yields the protein CASRQFSGNTIYF.

In its sample, this clonotype was seen a few times. V and J are TRBV15 and TRBJ1-2; D might be TRBD1 (6 bases). The CDR3 spans 16 residues. The V end lost 3 bases, the J end lost 4 bases, and 18 bases lay between the germline ends. Germline V gives CDR1 LNHNV, CDR2 YYDKDF (reference sequence). The CDR3 here is CATSRPLRGQVYGYTF. In DNA form, the CDR3 reads TGTGCCACCAGCAGGCCCCTCCGGGGGCAGGTCTATGGCTACACCTTC.

This clonotype was seen only a few times. The J gene is TRBJ1-1, the V gene TRBV4-3, with D perhaps matching TRBD1 (6 bases). Per germline, CDR1 LGHNA and CDR2 YSLEER. The V end was cut by 5 bases, the J end by 0 bases, with 10 bases between. The CDR3 consists of 14 residues. The CDR3 loop is CASSSDSVNTEAFF. CDR3 bases: TGCGCCAGCAGCTCGGACAGCGTGAACACTGAAGCTTTCTTT.

The V call is TRBV4-1, the J call TRBJ1-4; 7 bases fit TRBD1. Germline-derived CDR1 and CDR2 are MGHRA and YSYEKL. With 4 bases clipped from V and 6 bases from J, the junction kept 2 bases outside the gene matches. This CDR3 has 13 residues. The DNA of the CDR3 is TGCGCCAGCAGCCCCGGGACAGATGAAAAACTGTTTTTT. Protein sequence: CASSPGTDEKLFF.

This clonotype has only a few counts. V and J are TRBV5-1 and TRBJ1-1; no definite D call. The V and J ends lost 2 bases and 0 bases respectively, with 17 bases between them. The CDR3 sequence is 17 residues long. Germline values: CDR1 SGHRS, CDR2 YFSETQ. CDR3: CASSLRNYTLMNTEAFF. The DNA for the CDR3 is TGCGCCAGCAGCTTACGCAACTATACCTTAATGAACACTGAAGCTTTCTTT.

In its sample, this clonotype was seen a few times. The genes are TRBV5-1 and TRBJ2-7; D assignment may be TRBD1 or TRBD2 (5 bases each). Trimming took 6 bases from V and 0 from J, leaving 10 bases between them. This CDR3 has 13 amino acids. Germline V CDR1 and CDR2: SGHRS, YFSETQ. CDR3 sequence (DNA): TGCGCCAGCACCTGGGGGAGCTCCTACGAGCAGTACTTC. This encodes CASTWGSSYEQYF. The full variable domain, its missing parts supplied by reference TRBV5-1 and TRBJ2-7, is KAGVTQTPRYLIKTRGQQVTLSCSPISGHRSVSWYQQTPGQGLQFLFEYFSETQRNKGNFPGRFSGRQFSNSRSEMNVSTLELGDSALYLCASTWGSSYEQYFGPGTRLTVT.

This rearrangement joins TRBV20-1 to TRBJ2-1; a weak D match, TRBD2 (5 bases). V dropped 1 base and J dropped 3 bases, with 10 bases sitting between them. Germline lookup yields CDR1 DFQATT and CDR2 SNEGSKA (reference sequence). There are 14 residues in the CDR3. CDR3 DNA: TGCAGTGCTAGAGGTACGGGGATCTACAATGAGCAGTTCTTC. Protein sequence: CSARGTGIYNEQFF.

The genes are TRBV20-1 and TRBJ1-2; D is possibly TRBD1 (6 bases). The CDR3 totals 11 residues. Germline V gene sequence: CDR1 DFQATT, CDR2 SNEGSKA (reference sequence). V gave up 5 bases and J gave up 5 bases, with 9 bases separating them. This CDR3 reads CSAFTGYGYTF. CDR3 in DNA: TGCAGTGCTTTCACAGGGTATGGCTACACCTTC.

The chain is built from TRBV28 and TRBJ1-1, with 8 bases fitting TRBD1. This CDR3 region has 18 residues. Germline CDR1 and CDR2: MDHEN and SYDVKM. V was clipped by 0 bases and J by 1 base; unmatched bases: 10. The DNA for the CDR3 is TGTGCCAGCAGTTTATGGATACGCAGGGGGCTGGCGAACACTGAAGCTTTCTTT. It encodes CASSLWIRRGLANTEAFF.

This clonotype showed up just a few times. The V gene is TRBV5-1, the J gene TRBJ2-1; the match to TRBD2 covers 9 bases. The germline V gene has CDR1 SGHRS and CDR2 YFSETQ. CDR3 length: 16 residues. With 1 base clipped from V and 1 base from J, the junction kept 3 bases outside the gene matches. The CDR3 protein is CASSLLAGHSYNEQFF. The CDR3, as DNA: TGCGCCAGCAGCTTGCTAGCGGGACATTCCTACAATGAGCAGTTCTTC. The entire variable domain, with the rest obtained from reference TRBV5-1 and TRBJ2-1, is as follows: KAGVTQTPRYLIKTRGQQVTLSCSPISGHRSVSWYQQTPGQGLQFLFEYFSETQRNKGNFPGRFSGRQFSNSRSEMNVSTLELGDSALYLCASSLLAGHSYNEQFFGPGTRLTVL.

This rearrangement joins TRBV4-2 to TRBJ1-4; a weak D match, TRBD1 (5 bases). Germline CDR1 is LGHNA and CDR2 is YNFKEQ. The CDR3 is 15 residues long. V was clipped by 0 bases and J by 8 bases, with 13 bases between them. CDR3 sequence (DNA): TGTGCCAGCAGCCAAGATCGGGGGGTTGGGGAAAAACTGTTTTTT. Protein: CASSQDRGVGEKLFF.

The chain carries TRBV9 and TRBJ1-6; TRBD1 aligns across 8 bases. The CDR3 runs to 17 residues. Germline V lookup: CDR1 SGDLS, CDR2 YYNGEE. V lost 2 bases and J lost 8; bases outside the gene matches: 12. The CDR3 protein is CASSVERRGTGDSPLHF. As DNA, the CDR3 is TGTGCCAGCAGCGTGGAGAGACGAGGGACAGGAGATTCACCCCTCCACTTT.

CDR3 sequence reads: CASDPHPGGQETQYF. The CDR3 nucleotides read TGCGCCAGCGATCCACACCCCGGCGGCCAAGAGACCCAGTACTTC. The chain carries TRBV5-1 and TRBJ2-5; D gene uncertain. The germline gives CDR1 SGHRS, CDR2 YFSETQ. The CDR3 length is 15 residues. V lost 7 bases and J lost 1, with 17 bases in between.

CDR3 amino acids: CASSNLGLEQYF. The CDR3 nucleotides are TGTGCCAGCAGTAACCTCGGTCTAGAGCAGTACTTC. The chain has TRBV6-2 or TRBV6-3 and TRBJ2-7; D remains ambiguous. Germline V CDR1 and CDR2: MNHEY, SVGEGT. The ends were cut back, 5 bases at V and 7 bases at J, with 12 bases in the middle. The CDR3 has 12 residues.

This sequence joins TRBV11-1 and TRBJ2-5; D call uncertain. This CDR3 is built from 14 residues. CDR1 SGHAT and CDR2 FQDESV come from the germline V gene (reference sequence). Trimming took off 1 base at V and 1 base at J, with 7 bases between the two ends. CDR3 bases: TGTGCCAGCAGCTTAGGGCATACCCAAGAGACCCAGTACTTC. Translation: CASSLGHTQETQYF.

V and J are TRBV10-3 and TRBJ2-1, with TRBD2 identical over 8 bases. Germline V CDR1 and CDR2: ENHRY, SYGVKD. J was trimmed by 9 bases and V by 0 bases; bases with no gene match: 4. The CDR3 is 14 residues long. The DNA of the CDR3 is TGTGCCATCAGTGAGTCCGGACTAGCCCTTGAGCAGTTCTTC. This sequence encodes CAISESGLALEQFF.

This clonotype turned up a few times. The J gene is TRBJ2-3, the V gene TRBV5-4; TRBD1 agrees at 8 bases. This CDR3 is 14 amino acids long. Trimming at V came to 4 bases and at J to 5 bases, leaving 6 bases not matched to a gene. Germline V gives CDR1 SGHNT, CDR2 YYREEE (reference sequence). CDR3 DNA: TGTGCCAGCAGCGGACAGGGCCGGGGAGATACGCAGTATTTT. Residues: CASSGQGRGDTQYF.

In this sample, this clonotype turned up a few times. The CDR3 loop is CSARGGRSTDTQYF. For the CDR3, the DNA is TGCAGTGCTAGAGGGGGGAGGAGCACAGATACGCAGTATTTT. This chain joins TRBV20-1 and TRBJ2-3; D possibly corresponds to TRBD2 (6 bases). Germline V gene lookup returns CDR1 DFQATT and CDR2 SNEGSKA (reference sequence). Deletions cut 1 base from V and 0 bases from J, with 8 bases between. CDR3 length equals 14 residues.

This clonotype has just a few counts. This chain joins TRBV20-1 and TRBJ2-2, with TRBD2 matching over 11 bases. CDR3 length equals 15 residues. Per germline, CDR1 DFQATT and CDR2 SNEGSKA (reference sequence). The V and J ends lost 5 bases and 1 base, in that order; junction bases with no gene match: 3. DNA for the CDR3: TGCAGTGCTCCCCTAGCGGGGGGGAACACCGGGGAGCTGTTTTTT. Translating it yields CSAPLAGGNTGELFF.

The CDR3 protein is CASSVYGSTYNEQFF. The CDR3 nucleotides read TGTGCCAGCAGCGTATACGGTTCAACCTACAATGAGCAGTTCTTC. The rearrangement joins TRBV7-8 to TRBJ2-1; no reliable D call. V was cut by 5 bases and J by 2 bases, with 13 bases left in between. From germline, CDR1 is SGHVS and CDR2 FQNEAQ. This CDR3 is 15 amino acids long.

The chain employs TRBV7-6 and TRBJ2-1; no definite D call. The CDR3 consists of 15 residues. Germline CDR1 and CDR2: SGHVS and FNYEAQ. V lost 6 bases and J lost 2, with 14 bases in between. The CDR3 DNA reads TGTGCCAGCAGACCCTGGGAAGACACCTACAATGAGCAGTTCTTC. As protein: CASRPWEDTYNEQFF.

This clonotype has more than one count but fewer than ten. The rearrangement joins TRBV6-1 to TRBJ2-5; 9 bases match TRBD2. CDR1 is MNHNS and CDR2 is SASEGT in the germline V gene. The CDR3 is 15 amino acids. The J segment lost 2 bases and the V segment lost 1 base, leaving 2 bases of the junction unmatched. CDR3 DNA sequence: TGTGCCAGCAGTGAAGGGGCGGGGGGGCAAGAGACCCAGTACTTC. It is translated as CASSEGAGGQETQYF.

The chain carries TRBV6-1 and TRBJ2-7, with 15 bases matching TRBD2. The junction had 13 bases not matched to a gene; V was cut back by 7 bases and J by 0 bases. Germline assignment: CDR1 MNHNS and CDR2 SASEGT. This CDR3 is built from 19 residues. The CDR3 coding sequence is TGTGCCAGCACCCCCAGGACTAGCGGGGGGGTCCGGAGCTCCTACGAGCAGTACTTC. This encodes CASTPRTSGGVRSSYEQYF.

The table lists this clonotype with a few counts. The V call is TRBV6-2 or TRBV6-3, the J call TRBJ2-7; the D call may be TRBD1 or TRBD2 (5 bases each). This CDR3 is built from 13 residues. Germline-derived CDR1 and CDR2 are MNHEY and SVGEGT. Between the trimmed V and J ends, which lost 2 bases and 4 bases, there was a span of 9 bases. CDR3 sequence reads: CASSYGTEYEQYV. Written as DNA, the CDR3 is TGTGCCAGCAGTTACGGGACGGAGTACGAGCAGTACGTC.

V is TRBV5-4 and J is TRBJ2-2; D gene uncertain. The V gene's germline CDR1 is SGHNT and CDR2 YYREEE (reference sequence). The V gene lost 0 bases and the J gene lost 4 bases, with 7 bases spanning the gap. The CDR3 covers 14 residues. Here the CDR3 DNA reads TGTGCCAGCAGCTTGGGGGTCGCCACCGGGGAGCTGTTTTTT. Amino acid sequence: CASSLGVATGELFF.

In its sample, this clonotype was seen a few times. No conserved phenylalanine or tryptophan ends this CDR3, so it is likely a read error. This rearrangement joins TRBV7-2 to TRBJ1-6; D remains ambiguous. CDR3 length: 13 amino acids. Germline CDR1 reads SGHTA; CDR2 reads FQGNSA. V lost 5 bases and J 7 bases, leaving 9 bases between the germline ends. DNA of the CDR3: TGTGCCAGCAGCCCGAATCGGAATTCACCCCTCCACCTT. Encoded protein: CASSPNRNSPLHL.

This clonotype was detected only a few times. CDR3 DNA sequence: TGTGCCAGCAGTTACTCTGGGCTTCCGGGGAATGAGCAGTTCTTC. It specifies CASSYSGLPGNEQFF. The chain employs TRBV6-5 and TRBJ2-1; tentative D call: TRBD2 (5 bases). CDR3 length: 15 amino acids. Trimming pared 0 bases from V and 7 bases from J, leaving 13 bases between. The germline gives CDR1 MNHEY, CDR2 SVGAGI.

The CDR3 spells CASSGELNEQFF. The CDR3 bases are TGTGCCAGCAGCGGGGAGCTCAATGAGCAGTTCTTC. This chain connects TRBV11-3 to TRBJ2-1; TRBD2 is a possible D gene (5 bases). Germline-derived CDR1 and CDR2 are SGHNT and YENEEA. V was pared by 5 bases and J by 6 bases, with 8 bases between. The CDR3 has 12 residues.